Here is one T cell receptor beta chain with its context. Its antigen is as yet unknown. CDR1 KGHSH and CDR2 LQKENI come from the germline V gene. CDR3 length: 13 amino acids. Deletions cut 4 bases from V and 3 bases from J, with 9 bases between. It was version v3.0 of the immunoSEQ assay that was run at survey level. Profiling relied on immunoSEQ multiplex PCR, and the TCRdb table lists in-frame clones only, not all of them. The sample has about 17,000 clones, roughly 92% seen once. The sample is drawn from a study of long-term antiretroviral therapy in people with HIV. General observations from the study: From the mid-2000s to the late 2010s, blood was obtained, possibly while participants received older ART regimens. Diversity remained lower than transplant donor controls, even though it increased after ART. HIV repertoires spanned tighter CDR3 length ranges than controls did. Pre-ART expanded clones dominated the repertoire at every time point.

The TCR comes from a woman aged 40 to 50 with HIV. The rearrangement joins TRBV18 to TRBJ2-5, with a weak D call TRBD1 (6 bases). Sequenced here: unsorted PBMCs, sampled 0.6 years after starting antiretroviral therapy. The CDR3 DNA reads TGTGCCAGCTCACGAGACAGGAAAGAGACCCAGTACTTC. Encoded protein: CASSRDRKETQYF.